Each of the 10 T cell receptor beta chains below was sequenced from the same sample in a study of blood T cell repertoires in COVID-19. The method was immunoSEQ multiplex PCR; TCRdb's version includes in-frame clones alone and lacks a portion of them. The sample gives approximately 250,000 clones, roughly 84% of which show up once; around 2.5% is in the top ten. Sequencing was carried out using peripheral blood. These receptors all stem from a middle-aged man who had recovered from COVID-19.

V and J are TRBV24-1 and TRBJ1-2, with unresolved D. The germline CDR1 and CDR2 sequences are KGHDR and SFDVKD. Trimming stripped 5 bases from V and 6 bases from J, with 15 bases between. CDR3 length: 14 residues. CDR3 nucleotides: TGTGCCACCAGTGTCCTGGTTTCGAGGAATGGCTACACCTTC. This sequence encodes CATSVLVSRNGYTF.

J is TRBJ1-2 and V is TRBV9; 7 nucleotides agree with TRBD1. CDR3 size: 12 residues. V gave up 3 bases and J gave up 8 bases; unmatched junction bases: 4. The V gene's germline CDR1 is SGDLS and CDR2 YYNGEE. The CDR3 nucleotides read TGTGCCAGCAGCGCAACAGGGGTCGGCTACACCTTC. It specifies CASSATGVGYTF.

CDR3 residues: CASSPKGRVEEQYF. The CDR3 DNA follows: TGCGCCAGCAGCCCTAAGGGCAGGGTGGAAGAGCAGTACTTC. The chain employs TRBV4-1 and TRBJ2-7; tentatively, D is TRBD1 (5 bases). Germline V lookup: CDR1 MGHRA, CDR2 YSYEKL. The CDR3 is made up of 14 amino acids. V dropped 4 bases and J dropped 7 bases, with 17 bases sitting between them.

The chain links TRBV15 to TRBJ2-7; 8 bases map to TRBD1. The CDR3 spans 15 residues. V shed 5 bases and J 2 bases; nucleotides not matched to a gene: 8. Germline lookup yields CDR1 LNHNV and CDR2 YYDKDF (reference sequence). The CDR3 sequence is CATSLIRDRPYEQYF. The CDR3 bases are TGTGCCACCAGCCTTATCCGGGACAGGCCCTACGAGCAGTACTTC.

This clone was counted a single time. The chain combines TRBV5-4 with TRBJ2-5; 10 bases agree with TRBD1. The CDR3 is made up of 14 amino acids. Germline values: CDR1 SGHNT, CDR2 YYREEE (reference sequence). Trimming at V came to 5 bases and at J to 7 bases, leaving 8 bases not matched to a gene. The CDR3 loop reads CASRSGTGVMTQYF. The CDR3 nucleotides are TGTGCCAGCAGGTCCGGGACAGGGGTGATGACCCAGTACTTC.

The genes are TRBV15 and TRBJ2-7; no reliable D call. The V end was cut by 0 bases, the J end by 0 bases, with 12 bases between. CDR3 size: 16 residues. CDR1 and CDR2 from the germline V gene are LNHNV and YYDKDF (reference sequence). CDR3 DNA sequence: TGTGCCACCAGCAGAGAAGGTTTAGCTCCCTCCTACGAGCAGTACTTC. Translated: CATSREGLAPSYEQYF.

This chain uses TRBV18 with TRBJ2-7, with 10 bases identical to TRBD1. There are 15 residues in the CDR3. The V segment lost 9 bases and the J segment 5 bases; nucleotides outside the gene matches: 13. Germline V lookup: CDR1 KGHSH, CDR2 LQKENI. CDR3 region: CASFTPGQGSHEQYF. CDR3 in DNA: TGTGCCAGTTTCACGCCGGGACAGGGGTCCCACGAGCAGTACTTC.

The chain is built from TRBV3-1 (or the pseudogene TRBV3-2) and TRBJ2-2; D unresolved. Germline CDR1 LGHDT, CDR2 YNNKEL (reference sequence). This CDR3 has 16 amino acids. V was pared by 0 bases and J by 0 bases, with 8 bases between. The CDR3 region is CASSQEQRPNTGELFF. CDR3 coding DNA: TGTGCCAGCAGCCAAGAACAGAGACCGAACACCGGGGAGCTGTTTTTT.

This clone appeared a single time. CDR3 sequence: CASSLRYFQGGETQYF. CDR3 sequence (DNA): TGTGCCAGCAGCTTACGGTATTTCCAGGGAGGGGAGACCCAGTACTTC. V gene TRBV11-2 combines with J gene TRBJ2-5; 7 bases map to TRBD2. In germline, CDR1 is SGHAT, CDR2 FQNNGV. The CDR3 has 16 amino acids. V gave up 2 bases and J gave up 5 bases; unmatched junction bases: 11.

This chain joins TRBV11-2 and TRBJ2-1; TRBD2 agrees at 14 bases. Germline assignment: CDR1 SGHAT and CDR2 FQNNGV. The CDR3 runs to 16 residues. With V trimmed by 1 base and J by 8 bases, 4 bases remained unmatched. Here the CDR3 DNA reads TGTGCCAGCAGCTTAGGTCCGGGACTAGCGGGAGATGAGCAGTTCTTC. Its translation is CASSLGPGLAGDEQFF.